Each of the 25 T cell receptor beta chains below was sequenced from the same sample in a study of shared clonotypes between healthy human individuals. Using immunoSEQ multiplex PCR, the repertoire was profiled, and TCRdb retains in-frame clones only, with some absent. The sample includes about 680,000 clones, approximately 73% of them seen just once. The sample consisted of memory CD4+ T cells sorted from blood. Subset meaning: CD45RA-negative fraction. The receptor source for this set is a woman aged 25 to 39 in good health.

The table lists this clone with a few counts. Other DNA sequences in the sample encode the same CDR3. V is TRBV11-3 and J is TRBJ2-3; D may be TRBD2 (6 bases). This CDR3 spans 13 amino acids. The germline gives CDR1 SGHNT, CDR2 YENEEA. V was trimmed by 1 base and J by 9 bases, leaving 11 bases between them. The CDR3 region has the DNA TGTGCCAGCAGCTTAGGCGGGGCGGGAACGCAGTATTTT. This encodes CASSLGGAGTQYF.

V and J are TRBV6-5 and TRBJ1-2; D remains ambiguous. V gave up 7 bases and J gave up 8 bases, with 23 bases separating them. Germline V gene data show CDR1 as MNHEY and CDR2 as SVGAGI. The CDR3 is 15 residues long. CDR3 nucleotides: TGTGCCAGCACCGGAAGAGGTGTAGCTTCTATGGGCTACACCTTC. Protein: CASTGRGVASMGYTF.

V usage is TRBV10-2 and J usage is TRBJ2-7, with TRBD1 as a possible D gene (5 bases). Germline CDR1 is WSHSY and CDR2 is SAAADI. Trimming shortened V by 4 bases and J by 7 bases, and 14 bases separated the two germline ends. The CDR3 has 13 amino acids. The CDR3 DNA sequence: TGCGCCAGCAGTGGAACAGGCGCCTTTGAGCAGTACTTC. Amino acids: CASSGTGAFEQYF.

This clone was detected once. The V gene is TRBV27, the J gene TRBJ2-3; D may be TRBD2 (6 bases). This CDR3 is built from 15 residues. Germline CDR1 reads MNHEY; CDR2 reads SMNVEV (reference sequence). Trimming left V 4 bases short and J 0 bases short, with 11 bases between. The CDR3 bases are TGTGCCAGCAGTTACAGGAGCGGGAGCACAGATACGCAGTATTTT. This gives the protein CASSYRSGSTDTQYF.

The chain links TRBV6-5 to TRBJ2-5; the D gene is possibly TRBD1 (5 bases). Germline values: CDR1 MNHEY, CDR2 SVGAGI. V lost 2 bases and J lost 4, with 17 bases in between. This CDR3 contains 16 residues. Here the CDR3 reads CASSYGHTRDGETQYF. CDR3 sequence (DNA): TGTGCCAGCAGTTACGGACACACCAGAGATGGAGAGACCCAGTACTTC.

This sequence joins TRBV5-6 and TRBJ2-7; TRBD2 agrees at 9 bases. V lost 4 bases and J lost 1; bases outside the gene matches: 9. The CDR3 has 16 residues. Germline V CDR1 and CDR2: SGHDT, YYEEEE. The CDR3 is CASSHSGTSFSYEQYF. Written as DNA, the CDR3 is TGTGCCAGCAGCCATTCCGGGACTAGCTTTTCCTACGAGCAGTACTTC.

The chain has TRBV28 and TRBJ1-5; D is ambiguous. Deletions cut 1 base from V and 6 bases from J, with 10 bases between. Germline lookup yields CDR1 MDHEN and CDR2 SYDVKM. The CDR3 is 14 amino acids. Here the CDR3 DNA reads TGTGCCAGCAGTTTATCAGGTCCAATTCAGCCCCAGCATTTT. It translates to CASSLSGPIQPQHF.

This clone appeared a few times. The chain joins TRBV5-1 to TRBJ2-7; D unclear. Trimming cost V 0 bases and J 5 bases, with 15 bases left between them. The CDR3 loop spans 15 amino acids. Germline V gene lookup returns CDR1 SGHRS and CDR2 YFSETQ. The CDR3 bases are TGCGCCAGCAGCTTGGGAGGCCTAACTACCAACGAGCAGTACTTC. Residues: CASSLGGLTTNEQYF.

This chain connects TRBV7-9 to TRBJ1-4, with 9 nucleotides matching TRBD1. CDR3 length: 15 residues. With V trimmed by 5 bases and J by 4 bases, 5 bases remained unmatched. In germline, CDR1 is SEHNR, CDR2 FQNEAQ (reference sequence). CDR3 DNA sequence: TGTGCCAGCAGCCCTATGACAGGGGGTAATGAAAAACTGTTTTTT. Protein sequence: CASSPMTGGNEKLFF.

CDR3 amino acids: CASSPDRRDEQYF. The CDR3 nucleotides read TGTGCCAGCTCTCCGGACAGAAGGGACGAGCAGTACTTC. The chain is built from TRBV18 and TRBJ2-7; possible D gene TRBD1, 6 bases. Germline V lookup: CDR1 KGHSH, CDR2 LQKENI. V lost 6 bases to trimming and J lost 5 bases, with 14 bases between them. The CDR3 covers 13 residues.

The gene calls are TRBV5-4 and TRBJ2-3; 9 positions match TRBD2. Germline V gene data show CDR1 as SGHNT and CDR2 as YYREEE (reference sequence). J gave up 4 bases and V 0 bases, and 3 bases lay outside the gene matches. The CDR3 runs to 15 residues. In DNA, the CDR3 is TGTGCCAGCAGCTTGGTGACTAGCGGACCAGATACGCAGTATTTT. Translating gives CASSLVTSGPDTQYF.

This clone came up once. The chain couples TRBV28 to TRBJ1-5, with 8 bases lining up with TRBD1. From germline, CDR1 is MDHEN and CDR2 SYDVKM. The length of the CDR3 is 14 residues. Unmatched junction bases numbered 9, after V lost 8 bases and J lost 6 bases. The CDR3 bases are TGTGCCAGCCTCCGGCAGGGGGCCGGTCAGCCCCAGCATTTT. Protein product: CASLRQGAGQPQHF.

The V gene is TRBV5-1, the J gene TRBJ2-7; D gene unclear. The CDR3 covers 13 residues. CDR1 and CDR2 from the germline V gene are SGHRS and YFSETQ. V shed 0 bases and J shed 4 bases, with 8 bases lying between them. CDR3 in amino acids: CASSLERSYEQYF. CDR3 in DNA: TGCGCCAGCAGCTTGGAACGGTCATACGAGCAGTACTTC.

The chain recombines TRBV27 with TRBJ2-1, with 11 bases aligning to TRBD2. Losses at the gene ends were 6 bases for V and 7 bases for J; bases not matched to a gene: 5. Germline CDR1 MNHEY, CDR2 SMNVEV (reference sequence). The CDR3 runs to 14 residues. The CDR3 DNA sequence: TGTGCCAGCAGACTAGCGGGAGATATTAATGAGCAGTTCTTC. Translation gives CASRLAGDINEQFF.

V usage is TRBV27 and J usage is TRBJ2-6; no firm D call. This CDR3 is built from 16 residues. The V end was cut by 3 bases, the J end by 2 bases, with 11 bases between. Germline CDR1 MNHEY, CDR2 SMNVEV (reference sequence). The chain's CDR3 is CASSFGGDPGANVLTF. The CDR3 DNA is TGTGCCAGCAGTTTTGGCGGAGACCCTGGGGCCAACGTCCTGACTTTC. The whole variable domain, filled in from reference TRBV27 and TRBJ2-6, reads EAQVTQNPRYLITVTGKKLTVTCSQNMNHEYMSWYRQDPGLGLRQIYYSMNVEVTDKGDVPEGYKVSRKEKRNFPLILESPSPNQTSLYFCASSFGGDPGANVLTFGAGSRLTVL.

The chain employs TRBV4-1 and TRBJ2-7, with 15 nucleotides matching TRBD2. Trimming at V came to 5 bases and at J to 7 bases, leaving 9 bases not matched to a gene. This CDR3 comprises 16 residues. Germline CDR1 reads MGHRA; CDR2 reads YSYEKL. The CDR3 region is CASSSGTSGRIREQYF. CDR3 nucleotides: TGCGCCAGCAGCTCCGGGACTAGCGGGAGGATAAGGGAGCAGTACTTC.

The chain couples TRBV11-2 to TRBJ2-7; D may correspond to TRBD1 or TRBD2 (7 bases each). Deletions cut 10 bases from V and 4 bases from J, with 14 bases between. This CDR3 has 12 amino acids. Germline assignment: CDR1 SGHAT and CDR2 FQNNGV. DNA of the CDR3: TGTGCCACCCGGGGGGACAGTTACGAGCAGTACTTC. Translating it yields CATRGDSYEQYF.

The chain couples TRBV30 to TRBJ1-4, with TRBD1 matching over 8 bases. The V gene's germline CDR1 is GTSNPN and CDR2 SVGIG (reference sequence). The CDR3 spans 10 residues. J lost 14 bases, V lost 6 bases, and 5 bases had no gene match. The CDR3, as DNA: TGTGCCTGCTCGGACAGGGTGCTGTTTTTT. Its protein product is CACSDRVLFF.

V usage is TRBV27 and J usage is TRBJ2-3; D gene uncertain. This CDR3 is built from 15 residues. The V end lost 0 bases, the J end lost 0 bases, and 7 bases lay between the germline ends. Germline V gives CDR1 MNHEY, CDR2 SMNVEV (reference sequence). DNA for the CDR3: TGTGCCAGCAGTTTATCGGTATCTAGCACAGATACGCAGTATTTT. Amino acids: CASSLSVSSTDTQYF.

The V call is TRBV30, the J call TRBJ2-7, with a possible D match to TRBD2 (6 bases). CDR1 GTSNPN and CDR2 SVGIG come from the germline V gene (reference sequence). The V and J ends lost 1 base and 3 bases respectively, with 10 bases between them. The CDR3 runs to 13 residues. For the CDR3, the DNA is TGTGCCTGGAGTGAAGGCGGGAACTACGAGCAGTACTTC. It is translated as CAWSEGGNYEQYF. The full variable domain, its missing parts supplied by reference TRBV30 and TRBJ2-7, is SQTIHQWPATLVQPVGSPLSLECTVEGTSNPNLYWYRQAAGRGLQLLFYSVGIGQISSEVPQNLSASRPQDRQFILSSKKLLLSDSGFYLCAWSEGGNYEQYFGPGTRLTVT.

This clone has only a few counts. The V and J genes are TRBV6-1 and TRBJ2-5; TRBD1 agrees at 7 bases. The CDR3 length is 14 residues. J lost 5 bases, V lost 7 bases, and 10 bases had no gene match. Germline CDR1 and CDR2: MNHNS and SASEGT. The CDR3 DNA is TGTGCCAGCAAAGGGGGCGGGCCCGGTGAGACCCAGTACTTC. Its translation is CASKGGGPGETQYF.

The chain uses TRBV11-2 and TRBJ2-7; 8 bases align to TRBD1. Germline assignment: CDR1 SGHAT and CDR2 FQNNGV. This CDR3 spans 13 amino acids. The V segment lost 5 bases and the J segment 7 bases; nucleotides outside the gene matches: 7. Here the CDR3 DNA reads TGTGCCAGCAGCCAGGACAGGGATGGGGAGCAGTACTTC. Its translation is CASSQDRDGEQYF.

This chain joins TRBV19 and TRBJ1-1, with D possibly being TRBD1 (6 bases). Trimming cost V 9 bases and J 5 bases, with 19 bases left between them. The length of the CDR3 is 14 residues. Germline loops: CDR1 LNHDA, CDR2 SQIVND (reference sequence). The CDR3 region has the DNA TGTGCCAGCGGGGGCAGTTCCCTGGGGACTGAAGCTTTCTTT. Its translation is CASGGSSLGTEAFF.

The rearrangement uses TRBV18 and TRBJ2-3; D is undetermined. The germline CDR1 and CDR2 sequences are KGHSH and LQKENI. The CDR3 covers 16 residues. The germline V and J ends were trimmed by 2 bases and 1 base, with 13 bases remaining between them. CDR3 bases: TGTGCCAGCTCACCAAACGGGCCGGGCGGCACAGATACGCAGTATTTT. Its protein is CASSPNGPGGTDTQYF.

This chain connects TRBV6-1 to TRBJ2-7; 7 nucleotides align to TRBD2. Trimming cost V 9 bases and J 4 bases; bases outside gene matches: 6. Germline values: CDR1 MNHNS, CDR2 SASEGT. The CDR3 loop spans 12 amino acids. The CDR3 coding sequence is TGTGCCAGTAGGGGACTAAATTACGAGCAGTACTTC. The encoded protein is CASRGLNYEQYF.